The clone carrying this T cell receptor beta chain was seen just once. Those who participated ranged in age from about 18 to 89 years and resided in approximately 23 US areas. Two consecutive negative NP/OP PCR tests, clearance, or resolved symptoms defined Cohort 3 recovery. The data originate from a study of blood T cell repertoires in COVID-19. Study in general: The cDNA or gDNA used as material had been derived from T cells, B-cell-depleted T cells, or PBMCs.

V was clipped by 5 bases and J by 4 bases; unmatched bases: 6. The CDR3 is 14 residues long. The germline V gene has CDR1 SGHRS and CDR2 YFSETQ. Under the authors' procedure: Estimation of nucleated cell counts relied on the amplification of reference gene primers. Clones were read by immunoSEQ multiplex PCR, and TCRdb kept only the in-frame ones, dropping some. V and J calls and clone size are as listed in that table; D and trimming were resolved from the DNA. The table includes under 300,000 clones, around 90% detected once. Sequenced input: PBMCs or T cells enriched from blood (not recorded which). The receptor was derived from a woman aged 50 to 60 who had recovered from COVID-19. This rearrangement joins TRBV5-1 to TRBJ1-1; 9 bases agree with TRBD1. The DNA for the CDR3 is TGCGCCAGCAGGGGTGCGACAGGGGGCACTGAAGCTTTCTTT. This gives the protein CASRGATGGTEAFF.